Each of the 5 T cell receptor beta chains below was sequenced from the same sample in a study of T cell responses to AZD1222 COVID-19 vaccine. The assay was immunoSEQ multiplex PCR, and TCRdb's table has in-frame clones only and misses some. The sample carries around 84,000 clones, about 85% recorded once. The sequencing used peripheral blood, collected on day 0 of AZD1222 vaccination. Every receptor here comes from an adult in good health.

This chain links TRBV18 with TRBJ2-2, with 8 bases lining up with TRBD1. Germline CDR1 KGHSH, CDR2 LQKENI. V was clipped by 8 bases and J by 4 bases; unmatched bases: 3. The CDR3 length is 13 residues. In nucleotides, the CDR3 is TGTGCCAGCCGGACAGGGACCACCGGGGAGCTGTTTTTT. Translating gives CASRTGTTGELFF.

The chain employs TRBV10-3 and TRBJ2-7; 9 nucleotides align to TRBD1. The V and J ends lost 3 bases and 7 bases, in that order; junction bases with no gene match: 7. The CDR3 is 14 residues long. The germline V gene has CDR1 ENHRY and CDR2 SYGVKD. The CDR3 reads CAISEGTGWGEQYF. For the CDR3, the DNA is TGTGCCATCAGTGAAGGGACAGGGTGGGGGGAGCAGTACTTC.

The chain has TRBV29-1 and TRBJ2-1, with D maybe TRBD1 (6 bases). The CDR3 covers 15 residues. Trimming took off 6 bases at V and 3 bases at J, with 18 bases between the two ends. In germline, CDR1 is SQVTM, CDR2 ANQGSEA. CDR3 nucleotide sequence: TGCAGCGTGTCAGGGGCCGAGGGGAGCTACAATGAGCAGTTCTTC. This translates into CSVSGAEGSYNEQFF.

This clone appeared once. This chain links TRBV24-1 with TRBJ2-3, with D perhaps assigned TRBD1 or TRBD2 (5 bases each). V was pared by 5 bases and J by 3 bases, with 20 bases between. The CDR3 is 17 amino acids. CDR1 and CDR2 from the germline V gene are KGHDR and SFDVKD. The CDR3 sequence is CATSGLRGGQETDTQYF. The CDR3 DNA follows: TGTGCCACCAGTGGGCTGAGGGGCGGCCAAGAGACAGATACGCAGTATTTT.

The sample holds one count of this clone. The chain links TRBV7-9 to TRBJ1-2, with 9 bases lining up with TRBD1. CDR1 is SEHNR, CDR2 FQNEAQ, per germline (reference sequence). V shed 1 base, J shed 4 bases, and the junction held 7 bases outside the gene matches. The CDR3 covers 16 residues. CDR3 sequence: CASSLGGGQGGYGYTF. CDR3 DNA: TGTGCCAGCAGCTTAGGCGGGGGACAGGGCGGCTATGGCTACACCTTC.